The 15 T cell receptor beta chains in this list originate from one sample, sequenced in a study of CD8 T cells in ankylosing spondylitis (dated by TCRdb to about 2017). Libraries were built with 5' RACE. Sequencing used an Illumina HiSeq 2500. In TCRdb, the public reads were trimmed at Q25 with fastp and aligned with MiXCR, with productive beta chains retained. Entries that share a CDR3 protein sequence are merged under the most common genes and DNA. The sample table holds approximately 92,000 distinct CDR3 sequences, of which 8.5% to 9% were seen once. In total, the top ten clones hold just over 5% of the sample. What was sequenced was blood, either unsorted or a sorted T cell fraction (not recorded which). These receptors were obtained from a male donor with ankylosing spondylitis or in good health (not recorded which).

This clonotype was counted many times. This chain joins TRBV27 and TRBJ2-7, with D hard to call. The germline gives CDR1 MNHEY, CDR2 SMNVEV (reference sequence). The CDR3 has 14 amino acids. The V end was cut by 0 bases, the J end by 5 bases, with 11 bases between. Here the CDR3 DNA reads TGTGCCAGCAGTTTATCGTTCGGGTACCACGAGCAGTACTTC. This sequence encodes CASSLSFGYHEQYF.

This clonotype was recorded many times. The J gene is TRBJ2-3, the V gene TRBV5-1; TRBD2 agrees at 12 bases. The junction had 6 bases not matched to a gene; V was cut back by 4 bases and J by 3 bases. Germline loops: CDR1 SGHRS, CDR2 YFSETQ. The CDR3 has 16 residues. Here the CDR3 DNA reads TGCGCCAGCAGCCCCAGGACTAGCGGGGTGACAGATACGCAGTATTTT. This sequence encodes CASSPRTSGVTDTQYF.

The V call is TRBV3-1, the J call TRBJ2-7, with 9 bases identical to TRBD2. With V trimmed by 1 base and J by 3 bases, 4 bases remained unmatched. This CDR3 has 15 residues. Germline V CDR1 and CDR2: LGHDT, YNNKEL (reference sequence). The CDR3 protein is CASSQGLAGFYEQYF. The CDR3 DNA follows: TGTGCCAGCAGCCAAGGGCTAGCGGGATTCTACGAGCAGTACTTC.

This clonotype has ten or more counts. The V gene is TRBV15, the J gene TRBJ2-2; D is unclear. Trimming pared 5 bases from V and 5 bases from J, leaving 6 bases between. The CDR3 loop spans 12 amino acids. Germline V gives CDR1 LNHNV, CDR2 YYDKDF (reference sequence). CDR3 nucleotide sequence: TGTGCCACCAGCGATAGAACCGGGGAGCTGTTTTTT. This sequence encodes CATSDRTGELFF.

This clonotype showed up many times. The rearrangement links TRBV27 to TRBJ2-3; D gene unclear. Trimming took off 6 bases at V and 2 bases at J, with 12 bases between the two ends. Looked up from germline, CDR1 is MNHEY and CDR2 is SMNVEV (reference sequence). There are 14 residues in the CDR3. The CDR3 is CASSIAITTDTQYF. CDR3 DNA: TGTGCCAGCAGCATTGCGATCACCACAGATACGCAGTATTTT.

This clonotype turned up a few times. The chain joins TRBV7-8 to TRBJ2-5; 7 nucleotides line up with TRBD1. Per germline, CDR1 SGHVS and CDR2 FQNEAQ. The CDR3 has 14 residues. With 1 base clipped from V and 7 bases from J, the junction kept 6 bases outside the gene matches. CDR3 nucleotide sequence: TGTGCCAGCAGCTTAGAGGGGGCCACCAGGACCCAGTACTTC. Its protein is CASSLEGATRTQYF.

This clonotype was recorded many times. V usage is TRBV2 and J usage is TRBJ1-1; no clear D gene. This CDR3 is built from 14 residues. Germline values: CDR1 SNHLY, CDR2 FYNNEI. Trimming left V 4 bases short and J 2 bases short, with 11 bases between. As DNA, the CDR3 is TGTGCCAGCAGTGCAGCCTTTGGTAACACTGAAGCTTTCTTT. Translated: CASSAAFGNTEAFF.

The CDR3 sequence is CASSLRGAPYNEQFF. The CDR3 nucleotides are TGTGCCAGCAGCTTAAGGGGAGCCCCCTACAATGAGCAGTTCTTC. This sequence joins TRBV7-9 and TRBJ2-1; D might be TRBD1 or TRBD2, each matching 5 bases. Germline CDR1 SEHNR, CDR2 FQNEAQ (reference sequence). The CDR3 totals 15 residues. Trimming took 2 bases from V and 2 from J, leaving 10 bases between them.

This clonotype was detected many times. This chain joins TRBV5-1 and TRBJ1-2; D is undetermined. The CDR3 spans 13 residues. V shed 1 base and J shed 8 bases, with 12 bases lying between them. Germline V CDR1 and CDR2: SGHRS, YFSETQ. The CDR3 sequence is CASSLQPTGGYTF. The CDR3, as DNA: TGCGCCAGCAGCTTGCAACCGACTGGCGGCTACACCTTC.

This clonotype turned up a few times. This sequence joins TRBV5-5 and TRBJ2-6; D uncertain. CDR1 and CDR2 (germline): SGHKS, YYEKEE (reference sequence). V dropped 1 base and J dropped 1 base, with 6 bases sitting between them. This CDR3 contains 15 residues. CDR3: CASSLYLSGANVLTF. CDR3 nucleotides: TGTGCCAGCAGCTTGTATCTTTCTGGGGCCAACGTCCTGACTTTC.

The chain's CDR3 is CASSQDSGQETQYF. The CDR3 DNA sequence: TGTGCCAGCAGCCAAGACAGCGGCCAAGAGACCCAGTACTTC. The chain employs TRBV3-1 and TRBJ2-5; a possible D gene is TRBD2 (5 bases). The V gene's germline CDR1 is LGHDT and CDR2 YNNKEL (reference sequence). V was trimmed by 0 bases and J by 1 base, leaving 6 bases between them. CDR3 length: 14 amino acids.

Many counts were recorded for this clonotype. The CDR3 region has the DNA TGCGCCAGCAGTCAATCCCCTAGCGCACTTCAGTACTTC. This encodes CASSQSPSALQYF. This chain uses TRBV23-1 with TRBJ2-4; a possible D gene is TRBD2 (6 bases). TRBV23-1 is an open reading frame, and its role is uncertain. This CDR3 spans 13 amino acids. The V and J ends lost 0 bases and 11 bases respectively, with 11 bases between them.

In its sample, this clonotype was seen many times. The rearrangement uses TRBV6-1 and TRBJ1-1; TRBD1 matches 9 bases. Germline V gives CDR1 MNHNS, CDR2 SASEGT. The CDR3 has 13 amino acids. The V and J ends lost 5 bases and 7 bases, in that order; junction bases with no gene match: 5. CDR3 region: CASSPGTGYEAFF. The DNA for the CDR3 is TGTGCCAGCAGTCCCGGGACAGGGTATGAAGCTTTCTTT.

This clonotype is deemed medium-sized. The rearrangement links TRBV5-1 to TRBJ2-1; D may be TRBD1 or TRBD2 (6 bases each). The V and J ends lost 1 base and 7 bases respectively, with 18 bases between them. Germline CDR1 reads SGHRS; CDR2 reads YFSETQ. CDR3 length equals 16 residues. The CDR3 sequence is CASSLLGGRSGNEQFF. DNA of the CDR3: TGCGCCAGCAGCTTGTTGGGGGGCCGGTCCGGTAATGAGCAGTTCTTC.

This clonotype was detected ten times or more. V and J are TRBV9 and TRBJ2-3, with D perhaps matching TRBD2 (5 bases). V lost 3 bases to trimming and J lost 0 bases, with 11 bases between them. Germline CDR1 reads SGDLS; CDR2 reads YYNGEE. CDR3 length: 15 residues. CDR3 nucleotide sequence: TGTGCCAGCAGCGGACGGGGATTTAGCACAGATACGCAGTATTTT. Its protein product is CASSGRGFSTDTQYF.